The entry below describes one T cell receptor beta chain. Its target is unknown. It was with a sample-barcoded 5' primer and a J-beta primer mix that a second PCR of roughly 7 to 12 cycles was run. Each CDR3 protein gets one entry after TCRdb re-called the 5' RACE reads with MiXCR. The sample shows around 900,000 distinct CDR3 sequences, 25% to 35% of them seen only once. V lost 5 bases and J lost 3; bases outside the gene matches: 7. The germline gives CDR1 SGHTA, CDR2 FQGNSA. The CDR3 covers 15 residues. These data come from a study of blood T cells in healthy people across ages. At the level of the study: Through template switching, about one barcoded beta molecule was captured per two T cells, as measured in model experiments. Whole-study findings and limits: Long-lived donors carried more naive CD4+ cells and greater diversity than aged donors. TCR beta diversity, measured per million T cells, fell in a roughly linear way with age. Estimates based on one million T cells were treated as lower bounds.

The source material was blood. This TCR was recovered from a woman older than 75 in good health. The chain combines TRBV7-2 with TRBJ1-5, with TRBD1 matching 7 bases. CDR3 sequence reads: CASSTRDSANQPQHF. The CDR3 nucleotides read TGTGCCAGCAGCACCCGGGACAGTGCCAATCAGCCCCAGCATTTT. Based on the CDR3 plus reference TRBV7-2 and TRBJ1-5, the full variable domain is GAGVSQSPSNKVTEKGKDVELRCDPISGHTALYWYRQSLGQGLEFLIYFQGNSAPDKSGLPSDRFSAERTGGSVSTLTIQRTQQEDSAVYLCASSTRDSANQPQHFGDGTRLSIL.